This T cell receptor beta chain was identified in a study of T cell changes during pregnancy in multiple sclerosis. Method: immunoSEQ multiplex PCR; TCRdb's copy keeps in-frame clones and lacks some. Here the sample spans around 48,000 clones, 85% to 95% being singletons. Trimming stripped 6 bases from V and 0 bases from J, with 15 bases between. CDR3 size: 16 residues. Germline V lookup: CDR1 SQVTM, CDR2 ANQGSEA. V and J are TRBV29-1 and TRBJ2-6, with a weak D call TRBD1 (6 bases). This TCR came from a female donor in good health, enrolled as a control in a pregnancy study. The specimen was CD4+ T cells from peripheral blood mononuclear cells, collected in the second trimester of pregnancy. The CDR3 here is CSVARDTDSGANVLTF. DNA for the CDR3: TGCAGCGTGGCCCGGGACACAGACTCTGGGGCCAACGTCCTGACTTTC.